Listed below are T cell receptor beta chains from one sample, sequenced in a study of T cells in Graves' hyperthyroidism and ophthalmopathy. Using its own MiXCR run on the multiplex PCR reads, TCRdb lists one record per CDR3 protein. The table records more than 500,000 distinct CDR3 sequences, roughly 14% of them present only once. The sample consisted of blood. These receptors originate from a woman between 40 and 50 years old with Graves' ophthalmopathy. CDR3s include the opening cysteine and the closing phenylalanine or tryptophan.

V: TRBV25-1; CDR3: CASRLGQGYEQYF
V: TRBV2; CDR3: CATSGGDSYEQYF
V: TRBV29-1; CDR3: CSVGRARETQYF
V: TRBV11-1; CDR3: CASSLYRDRSYEQYF
V: TRBV5-1; CDR3: CASSLEPLDIETQYF
V: TRBV27; CDR3: CASSAIDGQETQYF
V: TRBV6-2/TRBV6-3; CDR3: CASRFSRSTETQYF
V: TRBV27; CDR3: CASSPPRGVDTGELFF
V: TRBV6-1; CDR3: CASRGAGANVLTF
V: TRBV28; CDR3: CASSSSEAGRRETQYF
V: TRBV2; CDR3: CASRDGTFENTEAFF
V: TRBV18; CDR3: CASSPQWEETQYF
V: TRBV28; CDR3: CASSLFRTAQETQYF
V: TRBV30; CDR3: CAWRGGGHTGELFF